The 21 T cell receptor beta chains below were found in one sample sequenced in a study of T-cell reconstitution after alpha-beta-depleted transplantation in children. During its preparation, the TCRbeta library received unique molecular identifiers. TCRdb called the PCR reads again in MiXCR, with one record for every CDR3 protein. The data contain 450,000 to 500,000 distinct CDR3 sequences, around 13% of them seen just once; the ten biggest clones take up approximately 5.4%. The sequencing used PBMCs from the stem cell graft donor, collected from the stem cell graft. These receptors were obtained from a human donor who donated a stem cell graft to a child with combined immunodeficiency.

This clonotype was observed a handful of times. The chain employs TRBV12-3 or TRBV12-4 and TRBJ2-1, with no clear D. There are 12 residues in the CDR3. V lost 3 bases to trimming and J lost 5 bases, with 5 bases between them. In DNA form, the CDR3 reads TGTGCCAGCAGTTTGGAGCACAATGAGCAGTTCTTC. Protein product: CASSLEHNEQFF.

This clonotype was picked up a small number of times. This chain links TRBV20-1 with TRBJ2-5; TRBD1 is a possible D gene (5 bases). The germline V gene has CDR1 DFQATT and CDR2 SNEGSKA (reference sequence). V gave up 0 bases and J gave up 4 bases, with 15 bases separating them. This CDR3 has 15 amino acids. The chain's CDR3 is CSAREGNLGRETQYF. CDR3 nucleotides: TGCAGTGCTAGAGAAGGCAACCTGGGGCGAGAGACCCAGTACTTC.

In this sample, this clonotype turned up a few times. The rearrangement links TRBV6-5 to TRBJ2-1; no reliable D call. The CDR3 is 16 amino acids. CDR1 MNHEY and CDR2 SVGAGI come from the germline V gene. V shed 2 bases and J shed 1 base, with 12 bases lying between them. CDR3 nucleotide sequence: TGTGCCAGCAGTTACAGTGTCCGGGCTTCCTACAATGAGCAGTTCTTC. Its translation is CASSYSVRASYNEQFF.

In this sample, this clonotype turned up a few times. The chain couples TRBV25-1 to TRBJ2-1; 8 nucleotides match TRBD1. This CDR3 region has 16 residues. Trimming took 5 bases from V and 0 from J; bases not matched to a gene: 6. The germline gives CDR1 MGHDK, CDR2 SYGVNS. The CDR3 spells CASSPRTGPSYNEQFF. CDR3 DNA: TGTGCCAGCAGTCCACGGACAGGGCCCTCCTACAATGAGCAGTTCTTC.

The V and J genes are TRBV7-6 and TRBJ2-5; a possible D gene is TRBD1 (5 bases). Germline lookup yields CDR1 SGHVS and CDR2 FNYEAQ. Trimming shortened V by 5 bases and J by 5 bases, and 9 bases separated the two germline ends. The length of the CDR3 is 12 residues. The CDR3 DNA sequence: TGTGCCAGCAGCAATAACAGGGAGACCCAGTACTTC. It codes for CASSNNRETQYF. Variable domain in full (rest from reference TRBV7-6 and TRBJ2-5): GAGVSQSPRYKVTKRGQDVALRCDPISGHVSLYWYRQALGQGPEFLTYFNYEAQQDKSGLPNDRFSAERPEGSISTLTIQRTEQRDSAMYRCASSNNRETQYFGPGTRLLVL.

The V and J genes are TRBV21-1 and TRBJ2-2; the table's D call of TRBD2 was not tested on the DNA. TRBV21-1 is designated a pseudogene. CDR3 size: 19 residues. The CDR3 reads CASSNPPGLAGGPAGELFF. CDR3 bases: TGTGCCAGCAGCAATCCCCCGGGACTAGCGGGAGGGCCGGCCGGGGAGCTGTTTTTT.

CDR3 sequence (DNA): TGTGCTGGAATAACCAAGCAGTTCTTC. It codes for CAGITKQFF. The chain joins TRBV10-3 to TRBJ2-1, with D unresolved. The CDR3 length is 9 residues. The germline V gene has CDR1 ENHRY and CDR2 SYGVKD.

In this sample, this clonotype turned up a few times. V is TRBV2 and J is TRBJ2-1; a weak D match, TRBD2 (5 bases). Per germline, CDR1 SNHLY and CDR2 FYNNEI. This CDR3 region has 16 residues. V was shortened by 7 bases and J by 3 bases, with 19 bases between the two germline ends. The CDR3 reads CASIPWARRLYNEQFF. DNA for the CDR3: TGTGCCAGCATCCCCTGGGCCAGGAGGCTCTACAATGAGCAGTTCTTC.

This clonotype has a handful of counts. The rearrangement links TRBV9 to TRBJ2-2; D may be TRBD1 or TRBD2 (5 bases each). V dropped 3 bases and J dropped 4 bases, with 13 bases sitting between them. This CDR3 spans 15 amino acids. CDR1 is SGDLS and CDR2 is YYNGEE in the germline V gene. This CDR3 is CASSANRDATGELFF. The DNA for the CDR3 is TGTGCCAGCAGCGCAAACCGGGACGCCACCGGGGAGCTGTTTTTT.

The chain uses TRBV7-9 and TRBJ1-1; TRBD1 matches 7 bases. CDR3 length: 14 amino acids. Per germline, CDR1 SEHNR and CDR2 FQNEAQ (reference sequence). J was trimmed by 5 bases and V by 2 bases; bases with no gene match: 5. In DNA form, the CDR3 reads TGTGCCAGCAGCTTACAGACAGGGCTAACTGAAGCTTTCTTT. Translated, it gives CASSLQTGLTEAFF.

This clonotype has at least ten counts. The chain links TRBV2 to TRBJ2-4, with 9 bases aligning to TRBD1. V lost 11 bases, J lost 8 bases, and 10 bases stayed unmatched. Germline CDR1 and CDR2: SNHLY and FYNNEI. This CDR3 is 13 amino acids long. The CDR3 nucleotides are TGTGCCGGACAGGGGATGCCGGGCCACATTCAGTACTTC. It encodes CAGQGMPGHIQYF. The full variable domain, completed using reference TRBV2 and TRBJ2-4, is EPEVTQTPSHQVTQMGQEVILRCVPISNHLYFYWYRQILGQKVEFLVSFYNNEISEKSEIFDDQFSVERPDGSNFTLKIRSTKLEDSAMYFCAGQGMPGHIQYFGAGTRLSVL.

This clonotype has just a few counts. The chain links TRBV12-3 or TRBV12-4 to TRBJ2-5; D might be TRBD1 (8 bases). This CDR3 is 16 amino acids long. V shed 5 bases and J shed 2 bases, with 18 bases lying between them. The CDR3 protein is CASSTWTGRAQETQYF. CDR3 coding DNA: TGTGCCAGCAGTACATGGACAGGGAGGGCACAAGAGACCCAGTACTTC.

This clonotype was detected only a few times. This chain uses TRBV7-2 with TRBJ2-2; tentatively, D is TRBD1 (6 bases). V lost 3 bases and J lost 6, with 8 bases in between. Germline CDR1 is SGHTA and CDR2 is FQGNSA. The CDR3 has 13 amino acids. The CDR3 DNA follows: TGTGCCAGCAGCTTTAAGGGGGCCGGGGAGCTGTTTTTT. Translation: CASSFKGAGELFF.

In its sample, this clonotype was seen many times. The chain has TRBV14 and TRBJ1-5; D unresolved. Germline V gene sequence: CDR1 SGHDN, CDR2 FVKESK. Trimming cost V 2 bases and J 1 base, with 12 bases left between them. The CDR3 has 16 residues. The CDR3 region is CASSQRPKPSNQPQHF. CDR3 DNA sequence: TGTGCCAGCAGCCAACGTCCCAAACCGAGCAATCAGCCCCAGCATTTT.

This chain joins TRBV20-1 and TRBJ1-1; D unclear. From germline, CDR1 is DFQATT and CDR2 SNEGSKA (reference sequence). V lost 1 base, J lost 3 bases, and 9 bases lay in between. This CDR3 has 13 residues. As DNA, the CDR3 is TGCAGTGCTAGAGTGAATTTCGACACTGAAGCTTTCTTT. The encoded protein is CSARVNFDTEAFF.

This clonotype was counted at least ten times. The chain is built from TRBV15 and TRBJ2-5, with D unclear. Deletions cut 0 bases from V and 12 bases from J, with 11 bases between. This CDR3 region has 12 residues. Looked up from germline, CDR1 is LNHNV and CDR2 is YYDKDF (reference sequence). The CDR3 DNA follows: TGTGCCACCAGCAGAGAACGCCACCTAAAGTACTTC. It codes for CATSRERHLKYF.

This chain uses TRBV21-1 with TRBJ1-5; TRBD1 is taken as the D call from the table, unchecked against the DNA. TRBV21-1 is a documented pseudogene. The CDR3 extends over 12 amino acids. CDR3 in amino acids: CARKGGNQPQHF. Here the CDR3 DNA reads TGTGCCAGAAAGGGGGGGAATCAGCCCCAGCATTTT.

The chain uses TRBV12-3 or TRBV12-4 and TRBJ1-2; no definite D call. CDR3 length: 12 residues. The V gene lost 6 bases and the J gene lost 6 bases, with 11 bases spanning the gap. The CDR3 DNA is TGTGCCAGCAGCAAGGACCCGAATGGCTACACCTTC. Translation: CASSKDPNGYTF.

The V and J genes are TRBV5-1 and TRBJ2-3; no clear D. Looked up from germline, CDR1 is SGHRS and CDR2 is YFSETQ. CDR3 length equals 14 residues. With 2 bases removed from V and 2 bases from J, the gap between germline ends came to 9 bases. The CDR3 here is CASSFGRITDTQYF. The DNA for the CDR3 is TGCGCCAGCAGCTTCGGCAGGATCACAGATACGCAGTATTTT.

The chain combines TRBV20-1 with TRBJ2-1; unclear D gene. This CDR3 contains 10 residues. Germline assignment: CDR1 DFQATT and CDR2 SNEGSKA (reference sequence). The CDR3 reads CSPLGNEQFF. The CDR3 nucleotides are TGCAGCCCCTTGGGCAATGAGCAGTTCTTC.

In its sample, this clonotype was seen many times. CDR3: CASSPRRGHNEQFF. CDR3 DNA: TGTGCCAGCAGCCCGAGGAGGGGACACAATGAGCAGTTCTTC. This sequence joins TRBV12-3 or TRBV12-4 and TRBJ2-1; D is possibly TRBD2 (6 bases). V lost 6 bases and J 5 bases, leaving 14 bases between the germline ends. The CDR3 totals 14 residues.